The 16 T cell receptor beta chains reported below all come from one sample, sequenced in a study of T cells in Graves' hyperthyroidism and ophthalmopathy. Amplification of TCR beta CDR3 regions used RNA as the template. First-round RT-PCR of the TCR CDR3 relied on the HTBI primer set. MiXCR, run by TCRdb on the multiplex PCR reads, gives a single entry per CDR3 protein. The sample comprises around 290,000 distinct CDR3 sequences, roughly an eighth of which are singletons, and 7% to 9.5% rests with the top ten. Sequenced: blood. These receptors were obtained from a woman aged 35 to 49 with Graves' hyperthyroidism.

This clonotype has only a few counts. The chain links TRBV30 to TRBJ2-3; no clear D. Trimming took off 7 bases at V and 7 bases at J, with 12 bases between the two ends. This CDR3 contains 11 residues. Germline-derived CDR1 and CDR2 are GTSNPN and SVGIG (reference sequence). The CDR3 sequence: CASKKLNTQYF. The CDR3 DNA reads TGTGCCTCTAAGAAATTGAATACGCAGTATTTT.

This clonotype appeared many times. This rearrangement joins TRBV2 to TRBJ1-4; TRBD1 is a possible D gene (5 bases). CDR1 is SNHLY and CDR2 is FYNNEI in the germline V gene. Deletions cut 4 bases from V and 5 bases from J, with 11 bases between. The CDR3 is 14 amino acids. The CDR3 region is CASSVQVENEKLFF. CDR3 DNA sequence: TGTGCCAGCAGTGTACAGGTGGAAAATGAAAAACTGTTTTTT.

There are many counts of this clonotype. The chain combines TRBV5-1 with TRBJ2-7; 8 positions match TRBD2. Unmatched junction bases numbered 10, after V lost 4 bases and J lost 7 bases. CDR1 SGHRS and CDR2 YFSETQ come from the germline V gene. This CDR3 is built from 14 residues. The CDR3 region has the DNA TGCGCCAGCAGCACATCGGGAGGGGCTTTGGAGCAGTACTTC. Translated, it gives CASSTSGGALEQYF.

This clonotype has at least ten counts. V and J are TRBV12-5 and TRBJ1-2; D not certain. Per germline, CDR1 LGHNT and CDR2 FRNRAP. V shed 4 bases and J shed 1 base, with 4 bases lying between them. CDR3 length: 12 residues. CDR3 sequence (DNA): TGTGCTAGTGGTTGGGATAACTATGGCTACACCTTC. This sequence encodes CASGWDNYGYTF.

This clonotype was seen at least ten times. The chain uses TRBV27 and TRBJ2-7; the D is unclear. CDR1 and CDR2 (germline): MNHEY, SMNVEV (reference sequence). The V and J ends lost 2 bases and 3 bases respectively, with 8 bases between them. The CDR3 consists of 13 residues. For the CDR3, the DNA is TGTGCCAGCAGTTTAGGACCGAACTACGAGCAGTACTTC. Translation: CASSLGPNYEQYF.

This chain's CDR3 is CASTQLDFGGYTF. The DNA of the CDR3 is TGTGCCAGCACCCAACTTGATTTCGGTGGCTACACCTTC. This chain uses TRBV6-1 with TRBJ1-2; D is undetermined. The CDR3 has 13 residues. The germline V and J ends were trimmed by 7 bases and 7 bases, with 16 bases remaining between them. Germline CDR1 MNHNS, CDR2 SASEGT.

The chain is built from TRBV28 and TRBJ2-7, with 9 bases fitting TRBD2. The germline V gene has CDR1 MDHEN and CDR2 SYDVKM. This CDR3 has 17 residues. V trimming: 5 bases; J trimming: 2 bases; junction bases outside the gene matches: 13. DNA of the CDR3: TGTGCCAGCAGTGTAAGGGTCGGGGCTAGCGGGACCTACGAGCAGTACTTC. Its protein is CASSVRVGASGTYEQYF. The entire variable domain, with the rest obtained from reference TRBV28 and TRBJ2-7, is as follows: DVKVTQSSRYLVKRTGEKVFLECVQDMDHENMFWYRQDPGLGLRLIYFSYDVKMKEKGDIPEGYSVSREKKERFSLILESASTNQTSMYLCASSVRVGASGTYEQYFGPGTRLTVT.

The chain employs TRBV14 and TRBJ2-2; the match to TRBD1 covers 7 bases. J was trimmed by 7 bases and V by 1 base; bases with no gene match: 6. The germline V gene encodes CDR1 SGHDN and CDR2 FVKESK. The CDR3 sequence is 15 residues long. CDR3 nucleotide sequence: TGTGCCAGCAGCCAAGGACAGGGATGGAACGGGGAGCTGTTTTTT. Its protein product is CASSQGQGWNGELFF.

This clonotype was counted only a few times. The chain has TRBV20-1 and TRBJ2-7; D uncertain. CDR3 length: 13 amino acids. V was cut by 0 bases and J by 2 bases, with 8 bases left in between. In germline, CDR1 is DFQATT, CDR2 SNEGSKA (reference sequence). The CDR3 region has the DNA TGCAGTGCTAGAGACGTGGAAACCTACGAGCAGTACTTC. It is translated as CSARDVETYEQYF.

This clonotype has only a few counts. The chain joins TRBV14 to TRBJ1-2, with D perhaps matching TRBD1 (5 bases). CDR3 length: 15 amino acids. Trimming cost V 3 bases and J 3 bases, with 14 bases left between them. Germline CDR1 is SGHDN and CDR2 is FVKESK. The CDR3 nucleotides read TGTGCCAGCAGCCACACCGGGGGGGACGACTATGGCTACACCTTC. It yields the protein CASSHTGGDDYGYTF.

At least ten counts were recorded for this clonotype. The V call is TRBV5-4, the J call TRBJ2-1; D unresolved. Germline CDR1 reads SGHNT; CDR2 reads YYREEE (reference sequence). The CDR3 contains 13 residues. The V gene lost 2 bases and the J gene lost 6 bases, with 9 bases spanning the gap. The CDR3 sequence is CASSFDWGNEQFF. In DNA, the CDR3 is TGTGCCAGCAGCTTCGACTGGGGCAATGAGCAGTTCTTC.

This clonotype appeared a few times. This chain links TRBV18 with TRBJ1-5; D not resolved. Trimming left V 2 bases short and J 7 bases short, with 9 bases between. This CDR3 region has 13 residues. Germline CDR1 is KGHSH and CDR2 is LQKENI. CDR3 sequence: CASSPGSGQPQHF. CDR3 coding DNA: TGTGCCAGCTCACCAGGATCCGGCCAGCCCCAGCATTTT.

With regard to this clonotype: A much larger clone is a single base away; this may be a read error. The CDR3 loop is CATKPGDNTEAFF. DNA for the CDR3: TGTGCCACCAAACCGGGGGACAACACTGAAGCTTTCTTT. This chain connects TRBV15 to TRBJ1-1; the D gene is possibly TRBD1 (5 bases). V gave up 7 bases and J gave up 2 bases, with 11 bases separating them. Germline V gene data show CDR1 as LNHNV and CDR2 as YYDKDF (reference sequence). The CDR3 consists of 13 residues.

This clonotype was counted at least ten times. The chain recombines TRBV19 with TRBJ2-1; 7 positions match TRBD2. This CDR3 is built from 16 residues. In germline, CDR1 is LNHDA, CDR2 SQIVND (reference sequence). The trim removed 3 bases at V and 6 bases at J, leaving 11 bases unmatched. The CDR3 sequence is CASSMGGGAGGNEQFF. As DNA, the CDR3 is TGTGCCAGTAGTATGGGGGGAGGGGCGGGCGGCAATGAGCAGTTCTTC.

This clonotype appeared many times. The CDR3 loop is CASSPTGGAWETQYF. Written as DNA, the CDR3 is TGTGCCAGCAGCCCAACAGGGGGCGCTTGGGAGACCCAGTACTTC. V gene TRBV11-2 combines with J gene TRBJ2-5, with TRBD1 identical over 9 bases. Per the germline V gene, CDR1 is SGHAT and CDR2 is FQNNGV. V was pared by 5 bases and J by 5 bases, with 9 bases of the junction left unmatched. The CDR3 length is 15 residues.

This clonotype was observed many times. The chain combines TRBV7-9 with TRBJ2-5; the D is unclear. V was shortened by 2 bases and J by 5 bases, with 18 bases between the two germline ends. The CDR3 totals 16 residues. The germline V gene encodes CDR1 SEHNR and CDR2 FQNEAQ (reference sequence). The CDR3 here is CASSLRRIGLRETQYF. Here the CDR3 DNA reads TGTGCCAGCAGCTTACGGCGGATAGGGTTGAGGGAGACCCAGTACTTC.